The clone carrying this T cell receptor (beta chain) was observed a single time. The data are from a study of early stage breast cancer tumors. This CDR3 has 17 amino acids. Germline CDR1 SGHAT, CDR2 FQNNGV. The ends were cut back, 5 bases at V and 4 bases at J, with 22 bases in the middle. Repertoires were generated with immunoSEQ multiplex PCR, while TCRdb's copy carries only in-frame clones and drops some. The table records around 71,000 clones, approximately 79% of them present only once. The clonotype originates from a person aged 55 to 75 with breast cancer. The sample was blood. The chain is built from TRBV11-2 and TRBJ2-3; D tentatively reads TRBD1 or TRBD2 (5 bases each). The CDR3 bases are TGTGCCAGCAGCCCACAACCCTCGAGGGGATCCCCAGATACGCAGTATTTT. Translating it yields CASSPQPSRGSPDTQYF.